Each of the 7 T cell receptor beta chains below was sequenced from the same sample in a study of OX40 agonist ivuxolimab in advanced cancers. The table came from immunoSEQ multiplex PCR; TCRdb's copy has only in-frame clones and leaves some out. The sample consists of under 140,000 clones, more than 70% of them appearing once. Material: CD4+ or CD8+ T cells sorted from blood, obtained in a trial of the OX40 agonist ivuxolimab. All receptors come from an adult with an advanced solid tumor such as melanoma, head and neck, liver or kidney cancer.

The count of this clone is one. This chain uses TRBV5-6 with TRBJ1-6; tentatively, D is TRBD1 (5 bases). The germline V gene encodes CDR1 SGHDT and CDR2 YYEEEE. V lost 4 bases to trimming and J lost 8 bases, with 13 bases between them. The length of the CDR3 is 14 residues. The CDR3 region is CASSIRDSYSPLHF. CDR3 in DNA: TGTGCCAGCAGCATCCGGGACTCCTATTCACCCCTCCACTTT.

In its sample, this clone was seen once. The V gene is TRBV2, the J gene TRBJ2-7; 13 bases map to TRBD2. V lost 3 bases to trimming and J lost 2 bases; unmatched junction nucleotides: 4. Looked up from germline, CDR1 is SNHLY and CDR2 is FYNNEI. This CDR3 is built from 16 residues. CDR3 residues: CASSETGLAGAYEQYF. CDR3 coding DNA: TGTGCCAGCAGTGAGACAGGACTAGCGGGGGCCTACGAGCAGTACTTC.

The V call is TRBV7-9, the J call TRBJ1-3; 7 positions agree with TRBD1. The germline CDR1 and CDR2 sequences are SEHNR and FQNEAQ (reference sequence). There are 15 residues in the CDR3. Trimming removed 5 bases from V and 9 bases from J; junction bases left unmatched: 13. CDR3 region: CASSLTRDSASTIYF. The CDR3 nucleotides read TGTGCCAGCAGCCTCACCCGGGACAGTGCATCCACCATATATTTT.

The sample holds one count of this clone. The V gene is TRBV6-6, the J gene TRBJ1-1, with D uncertain. Trimming stripped 5 bases from V and 7 bases from J, with 8 bases between. This CDR3 spans 11 amino acids. The germline V gene encodes CDR1 MNHNY and CDR2 SVGAGI (reference sequence). The CDR3 DNA is TGTGCCAGCAGTAAAATCAGTGAAGCTTTCTTT. Translating it yields CASSKISEAFF.

The chain combines TRBV5-5 with TRBJ2-7; D may match TRBD1 or TRBD2 (5 bases each). This CDR3 is 16 amino acids long. CDR1 is SGHKS, CDR2 YYEKEE, per germline (reference sequence). Trimming took off 0 bases at V and 0 bases at J, with 13 bases between the two ends. The CDR3 is CASSLDPGPSSYEQYF. CDR3 DNA sequence: TGTGCCAGCAGCTTGGATCCGGGACCGAGCTCCTACGAGCAGTACTTC.

This clone was found once. V and J are TRBV30 and TRBJ1-1; a weak D match, TRBD1 (5 bases). CDR3 length equals 12 residues. Germline-derived CDR1 and CDR2 are GTSNPN and SVGIG (reference sequence). Trimming removed 0 bases at V and 12 bases at J, with 14 bases between. In nucleotides, the CDR3 is TGTGCCTGGAGTGTATCCGGGGGAGAGACTTTCTTT. It is translated as CAWSVSGGETFF. The variable domain in full, with the rest retrieved from reference TRBV30 and TRBJ1-1, is SQTIHQWPATLVQPVGSPLSLECTVEGTSNPNLYWYRQAAGRGLQLLFYSVGIGQISSEVPQNLSASRPQDRQFILSSKKLLLSDSGFYLCAWSVSGGETFFGQGTRLTVV.

The chain has TRBV5-4 and TRBJ1-1; TRBD1 agrees at 10 bases. The CDR3 length is 16 residues. The V gene's germline CDR1 is SGHNT and CDR2 YYREEE (reference sequence). V lost 4 bases and J lost 0; bases outside the gene matches: 6. The CDR3 DNA follows: TGTGCCAGCAGCCCGGGACAGGGGAGGGTGAACACTGAAGCTTTCTTT. Protein: CASSPGQGRVNTEAFF.